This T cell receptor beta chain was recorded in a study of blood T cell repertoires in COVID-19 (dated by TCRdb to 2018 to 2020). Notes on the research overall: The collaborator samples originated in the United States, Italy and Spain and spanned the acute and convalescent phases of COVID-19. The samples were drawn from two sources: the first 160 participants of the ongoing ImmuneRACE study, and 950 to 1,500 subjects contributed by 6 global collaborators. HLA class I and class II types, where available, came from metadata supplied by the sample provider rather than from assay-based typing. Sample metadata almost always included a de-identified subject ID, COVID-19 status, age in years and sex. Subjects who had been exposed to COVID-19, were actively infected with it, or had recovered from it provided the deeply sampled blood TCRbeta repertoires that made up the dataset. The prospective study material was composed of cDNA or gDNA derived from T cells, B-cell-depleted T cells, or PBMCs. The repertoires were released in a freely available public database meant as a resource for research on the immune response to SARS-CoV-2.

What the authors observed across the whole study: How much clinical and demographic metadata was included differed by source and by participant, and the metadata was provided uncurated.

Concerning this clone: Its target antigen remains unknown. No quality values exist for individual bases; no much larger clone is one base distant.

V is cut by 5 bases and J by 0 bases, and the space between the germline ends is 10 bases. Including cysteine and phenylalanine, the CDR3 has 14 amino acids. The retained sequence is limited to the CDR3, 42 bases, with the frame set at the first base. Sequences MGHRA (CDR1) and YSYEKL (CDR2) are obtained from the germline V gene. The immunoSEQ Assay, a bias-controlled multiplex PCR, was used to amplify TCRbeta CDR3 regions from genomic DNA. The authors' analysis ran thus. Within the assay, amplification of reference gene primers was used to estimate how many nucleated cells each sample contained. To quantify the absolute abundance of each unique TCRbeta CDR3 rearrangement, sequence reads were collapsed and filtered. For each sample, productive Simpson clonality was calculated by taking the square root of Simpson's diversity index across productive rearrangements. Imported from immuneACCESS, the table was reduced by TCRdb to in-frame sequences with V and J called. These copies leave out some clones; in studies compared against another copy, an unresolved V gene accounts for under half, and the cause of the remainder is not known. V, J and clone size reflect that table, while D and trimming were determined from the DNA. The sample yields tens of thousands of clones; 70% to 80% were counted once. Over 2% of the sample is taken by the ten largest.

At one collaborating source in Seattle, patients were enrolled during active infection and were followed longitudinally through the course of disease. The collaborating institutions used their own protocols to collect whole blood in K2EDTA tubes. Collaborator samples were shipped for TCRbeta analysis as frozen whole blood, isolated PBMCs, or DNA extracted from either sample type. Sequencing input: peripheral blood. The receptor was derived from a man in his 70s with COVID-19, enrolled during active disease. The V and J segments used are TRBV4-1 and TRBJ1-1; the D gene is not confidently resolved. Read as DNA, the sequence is TGCGCCAGCAGCTTGTCCAGGTTGAACACTGAAGCTTTCTTT. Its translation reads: CASSLSRLNTEAFF.